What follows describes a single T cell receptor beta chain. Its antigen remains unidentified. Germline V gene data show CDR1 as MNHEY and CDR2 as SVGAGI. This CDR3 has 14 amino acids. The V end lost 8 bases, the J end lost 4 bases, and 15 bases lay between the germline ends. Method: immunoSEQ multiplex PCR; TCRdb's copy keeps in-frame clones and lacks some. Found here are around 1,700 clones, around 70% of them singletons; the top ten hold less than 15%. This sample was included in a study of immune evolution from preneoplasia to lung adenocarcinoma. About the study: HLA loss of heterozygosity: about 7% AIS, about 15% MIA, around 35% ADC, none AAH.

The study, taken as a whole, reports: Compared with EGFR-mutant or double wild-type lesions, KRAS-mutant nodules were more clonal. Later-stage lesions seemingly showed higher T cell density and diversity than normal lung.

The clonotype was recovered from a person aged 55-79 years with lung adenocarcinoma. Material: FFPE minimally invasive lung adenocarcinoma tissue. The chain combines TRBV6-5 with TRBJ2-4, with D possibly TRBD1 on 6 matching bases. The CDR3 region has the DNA TGTGCCAGCTTCTCACGGGACAAAAAAAACATTCAGTACTTC. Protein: CASFSRDKKNIQYF.